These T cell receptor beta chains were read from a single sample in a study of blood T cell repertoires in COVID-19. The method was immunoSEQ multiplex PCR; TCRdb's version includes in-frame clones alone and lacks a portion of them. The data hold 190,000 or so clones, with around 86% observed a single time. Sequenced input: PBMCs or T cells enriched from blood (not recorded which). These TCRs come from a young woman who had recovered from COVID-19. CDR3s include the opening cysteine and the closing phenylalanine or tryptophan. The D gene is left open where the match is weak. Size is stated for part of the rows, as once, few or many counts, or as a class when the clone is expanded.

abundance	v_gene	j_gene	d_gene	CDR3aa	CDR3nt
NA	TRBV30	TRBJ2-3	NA	CAWSIAGGGGPDTDTQYF	TGTGCCTGGAGTATCGCCGGCGGAGGAGGACCCGACACAGATACGCAGTATTTT
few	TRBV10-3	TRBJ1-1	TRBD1	CAISDDRELGKAFF	TGTGCCATCAGTGACGACAGGGAGCTGGGCAAAGCTTTCTTT
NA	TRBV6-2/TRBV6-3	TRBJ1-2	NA	CASTPVGATNGYTF	TGTGCCAGCACCCCGGTGGGGGCGACGAATGGCTACACCTTC
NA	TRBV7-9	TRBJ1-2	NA	CASSPGQHNDGYTF	TGTGCCAGCAGCCCGGGACAACACAACGATGGCTACACCTTC
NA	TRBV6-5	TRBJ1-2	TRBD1	CASVLVRTGYGYTF	TGTGCCAGCGTTTTGGTTCGGACAGGCTATGGCTACACCTTC
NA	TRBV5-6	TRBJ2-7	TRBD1	CASRSGTGAPEQYF	TGTGCCAGCAGATCCGGGACAGGGGCACCAGAGCAGTACTTC
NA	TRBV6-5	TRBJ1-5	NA	CASSTQQGGNQPQHF	TGTGCCAGCAGTACTCAACAGGGAGGCAATCAGCCCCAGCATTTT
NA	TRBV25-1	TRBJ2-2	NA	CASSARGNTGELFF	TGTGCCAGCAGTGCTAGGGGGAACACCGGGGAGCTGTTTTTT
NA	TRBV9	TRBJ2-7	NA	CASSVGADSSIYEQYF	TGTGCCAGCAGCGTAGGTGCAGACAGCTCCATCTACGAGCAGTACTTC
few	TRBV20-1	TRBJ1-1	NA	CSASQGMNTEAFF	TGCAGTGCTAGTCAGGGCATGAACACTGAAGCTTTCTTT
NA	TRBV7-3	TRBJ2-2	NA	CASRAGARGTGELFF	TGTGCCAGCAGGGCGGGGGCGCGTGGCACCGGGGAGCTGTTTTTT
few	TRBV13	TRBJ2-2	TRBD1	CASSAGQGGNTGELFF	TGTGCCAGCAGCGCGGGACAGGGGGGAAACACCGGGGAGCTGTTTTTT
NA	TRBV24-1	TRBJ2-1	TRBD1	CATSDTGGLNNEQFF	TGTGCCACCAGTGATACAGGGGGCTTGAACAATGAGCAGTTCTTC
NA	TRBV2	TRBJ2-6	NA	CASSETPLGANVLTF	TGTGCCAGCAGTGAAACCCCACTTGGGGCCAACGTCCTGACTTTC
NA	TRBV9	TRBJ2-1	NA	CASSVGDTSSYNEQFF	TGTGCCAGCAGCGTAGGCGACACTAGCTCCTACAATGAGCAGTTCTTC
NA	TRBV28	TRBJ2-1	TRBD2	CASSQTPGLAESSYNEQFF	TGTGCCAGCAGTCAAACTCCGGGACTAGCGGAGAGCTCCTACAATGAGCAGTTCTTC
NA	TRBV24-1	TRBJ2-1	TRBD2	CATSDLRLAGHNEQFF	TGTGCCACCAGTGATTTGCGGTTAGCGGGTCACAATGAGCAGTTCTTC
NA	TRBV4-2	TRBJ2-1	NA	CASSQDYRTLGNNEQFF	TGTGCCAGCAGCCAAGATTACCGCACTCTAGGAAACAATGAGCAGTTCTTC
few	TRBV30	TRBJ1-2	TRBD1	CAWIRQGIVDYGYTF	TGTGCCTGGATAAGACAGGGGATTGTGGACTATGGCTACACCTTC
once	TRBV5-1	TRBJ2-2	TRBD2	CASSWRSGTSGSGTGELFF	TGCGCCAGCAGCTGGCGGTCGGGGACTAGCGGGAGTGGCACCGGGGAGCTGTTTTTT
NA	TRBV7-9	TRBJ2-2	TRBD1	CASSSPSEGALDTGELFF	TGTGCCAGCAGCTCGCCCAGTGAGGGGGCGTTGGACACCGGGGAGCTGTTTTTT
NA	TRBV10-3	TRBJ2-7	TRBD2	CAISDGGLAGGPSYEQYF	TGTGCCATCAGTGATGGGGGACTAGCGGGAGGGCCTTCCTACGAGCAGTACTTC
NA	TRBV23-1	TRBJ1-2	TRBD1	CASRFHKGQGGGGYTF	TGCGCCAGCAGGTTTCATAAAGGACAGGGTGGAGGGGGCTACACCTTC
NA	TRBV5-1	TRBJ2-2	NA	CASSYQVGGVNTGELFF	TGCGCCAGCAGCTACCAGGTGGGGGGAGTGAACACCGGGGAGCTGTTTTTT